Listed here are 15 T cell receptor beta chains from one sample, sequenced in a study of Graves' ophthalmopathy and Graves' hyperthyroidism. Scientists amplified the TCR beta CDR3 regions from RNA transcripts. The first round was an RT-PCR with HTBI primers, and the second round was a multiplex PCR. TCRdb analysed the multiplex PCR reads with MiXCR anew, one entry per CDR3 protein. Found here are 300,000 to 400,000 distinct CDR3 sequences, 17% of them singletons; the top ten hold roughly 2.3%. Material: peripheral blood. These TCRs come from an adult woman with stable Graves' hyperthyroidism.

This clonotype appeared a few times. The gene calls are TRBV11-2 and TRBJ2-4; 13 bases match TRBD2. The V gene's germline CDR1 is SGHAT and CDR2 FQNNGV. CDR3 length equals 16 residues. V was clipped by 6 bases and J by 8 bases; unmatched bases: 10. The CDR3 here is CASSSMSGTSGDIQYF. For the CDR3, the DNA is TGTGCCAGCAGTTCAATGTCGGGGACTAGCGGGGACATTCAGTACTTC.

This clonotype was observed at least ten times. The rearrangement joins TRBV20-1 to TRBJ2-5; 11 bases are a match to TRBD2. Trimming at V came to 7 bases and at J to 4 bases, leaving 8 bases not matched to a gene. The CDR3 is 14 amino acids. Germline V gene sequence: CDR1 DFQATT, CDR2 SNEGSKA (reference sequence). The CDR3 is CSVASGRLGETQYF. The CDR3 coding sequence is TGCAGTGTCGCTAGCGGGAGGTTAGGAGAGACCCAGTACTTC.

There are a few counts of this clonotype. This chain connects TRBV29-1 to TRBJ2-2, with D possibly TRBD1 on 5 matching bases. Deletions cut 4 bases from V and 6 bases from J, with 15 bases between. Germline V gene data show CDR1 as SQVTM and CDR2 as ANQGSEA. CDR3 length: 14 residues. The CDR3 DNA reads as TGCAGCGTTGTCCCCTCAGGGTTACCCGGGGAGCTGTTTTTT. This translates into CSVVPSGLPGELFF.

This clonotype was observed at least ten times. Germline is not matched at one junction end, which may reflect a read error. The rearrangement links TRBV12-3 or TRBV12-4 to TRBJ1-5, with 7 bases matching TRBD1. This CDR3 is 14 amino acids long. CDR3 DNA sequence: TGTGCCAGCACCTCGGACAGGCTAAATCGGCCCCAGCATTTT. Residues: CASTSDRLNRPQHF.

Of note for this clonotype: Its ends do not fully match the called genes, so a read error is possible. This sequence joins TRBV7-9 and TRBJ1-1, with unresolved D. CDR1 and CDR2 (germline): SEHNR, FQNEAQ (reference sequence). This CDR3 is built from 10 residues. The CDR3 is CASSRTEACF. CDR3 coding DNA: TGTGCCAGCAGCCGCACTGAAGCTTGCTTT.

This clonotype was seen many times. The chain combines TRBV20-1 with TRBJ2-2, with D tentatively TRBD1 (6 bases). Per the germline V gene, CDR1 is DFQATT and CDR2 is SNEGSKA (reference sequence). V dropped 3 bases and J dropped 4 bases, with 12 bases sitting between them. The CDR3 is 14 amino acids. CDR3 protein: CSARQGSSTGELFF. CDR3 in DNA: TGCAGTGCTAGGCAGGGGTCGTCCACCGGGGAGCTGTTTTTT.

The V call is TRBV5-1, the J call TRBJ1-1, with D maybe TRBD1 (5 bases). This CDR3 is 14 amino acids long. The V and J ends lost 7 bases and 4 bases respectively, with 17 bases between them. CDR1 SGHRS and CDR2 YFSETQ come from the germline V gene. CDR3 residues: CASSVRGGGTEAFF. The CDR3, as DNA: TGCGCCAGCTCTGTACGGGGTGGGGGCACTGAAGCTTTCTTT.

At least ten counts were recorded for this clonotype. V usage is TRBV28 and J usage is TRBJ2-5; D unclear. In germline, CDR1 is MDHEN, CDR2 SYDVKM. The CDR3 is 11 residues long. V was pared by 6 bases and J by 5 bases, with 7 bases between. The CDR3 here is CASRALETQYF. CDR3 DNA sequence: TGTGCCAGCAGGGCTCTGGAGACCCAGTACTTC.

As for this clonotype: This likely comes from a read error, as the CDR3 has no conserved phenylalanine or tryptophan at its end. J is TRBJ2-2 and V is TRBV11-2; 7 nucleotides match TRBD2. Germline V gives CDR1 SGHAT, CDR2 FQNNGV. The junction had 5 bases not matched to a gene; V was cut back by 0 bases and J by 4 bases. The CDR3 is 16 amino acids. This CDR3 reads CASSLERGSLTGELFV. The CDR3 nucleotides are TGTGCCAGCAGCTTAGAGCGGGGGTCTCTCACCGGGGAGCTGTTTGTG.

The chain joins TRBV29-1 to TRBJ2-7; 11 positions agree with TRBD2. V was pared by 5 bases and J by 5 bases, with 14 bases of the junction left unmatched. The CDR3 length is 16 residues. Germline V gene sequence: CDR1 SQVTM, CDR2 ANQGSEA. CDR3 amino acids: CSVLPGSTSGAHEQYF. The DNA for the CDR3 is TGCAGCGTTCTTCCGGGTTCGACTAGCGGGGCCCACGAGCAGTACTTC.

The chain combines TRBV20-1 with TRBJ1-2, with a possible D match to TRBD1 (6 bases). The CDR3 is 12 residues long. Trimming stripped 6 bases from V and 2 bases from J, with 10 bases between. Germline loops: CDR1 DFQATT, CDR2 SNEGSKA (reference sequence). In nucleotides, the CDR3 is TGCAGTGCCCTAACAGGGAACTATGGCTACACCTTC. This codes for CSALTGNYGYTF.

This clonotype has a handful of counts. The CDR3 DNA sequence: TGTGCCAGCTCACCTCGTCCAAACTCCTACGAGCAGTACTTC. Translating it yields CASSPRPNSYEQYF. This chain connects TRBV18 to TRBJ2-7; no firm D call. The germline V gene has CDR1 KGHSH and CDR2 LQKENI. With 3 bases removed from V and 0 bases from J, the gap between germline ends came to 9 bases. The CDR3 length is 14 residues.

This clonotype was seen at least ten times. This chain links TRBV27 with TRBJ1-3, with D possibly being TRBD1 (6 bases). This CDR3 spans 15 amino acids. Germline V gene lookup returns CDR1 MNHEY and CDR2 SMNVEV (reference sequence). The germline V and J ends were trimmed by 5 bases and 0 bases, with 11 bases remaining between them. The CDR3 coding sequence is TGTGCCAGCAGTGACAGGCTAAACTCTGGAAACACCATATATTTT. Its translation is CASSDRLNSGNTIYF.

The rearrangement uses TRBV7-2 and TRBJ1-3; TRBD1 might be the D (5 bases). The V gene's germline CDR1 is SGHTA and CDR2 FQGNSA. Trimming took 1 base from V and 4 from J, leaving 14 bases between them. This CDR3 comprises 16 residues. The CDR3 bases are TGTGCCAGCAGCTTAGGGCTTGCAGGGTCCGGAAACACCATATATTTT. Translating it yields CASSLGLAGSGNTIYF.

This clonotype was detected many times. The chain employs TRBV4-1 and TRBJ2-7; TRBD2 is a possible D gene (6 bases). Per the germline V gene, CDR1 is MGHRA and CDR2 is YSYEKL. The CDR3 extends over 15 amino acids. Trimming left V 1 base short and J 0 bases short, with 10 bases between. CDR3 DNA sequence: TGCGCCAGCAGCCAAGCGGGCGGGACCTCCTACGAGCAGTACTTC. Translated: CASSQAGGTSYEQYF.